Each of the 4 T cell receptor beta chains below was sequenced from the same sample in a study of a mutant IDH1 vaccine in newly diagnosed glioma (dated by TCRdb to 2020 to 2023). The method was the immunoSEQ multiplex PCR assay. In its TCRdb copy, this immuneACCESS table keeps in-frame sequences only and misses some clones. Where compared with another copy, unresolved V genes explain less than half of these, and the others have no known cause. Counted in this sample were more than 50,000 clones; 80% to 90% of them appeared once. 2.9% of the sample lies in the top ten. According to the study, the label for this sample's time point signals: baseline, week 1 (first vaccination visit). What the treatment or condition label conveys for this sample: pre-vaccination baseline after standard-of-care therapy. The specimen comprised PBMCs, sampled from a glioma patient treated with radiotherapy, temozolomide or both. The receptors stem from a man aged 30 to 39 with glioma.

This clone was detected only once. The chain carries TRBV30 and TRBJ1-2, with D unresolved. V shed 0 bases and J shed 7 bases, with 12 bases lying between them. Germline values: CDR1 GTSNPN, CDR2 SVGIG (reference sequence). This CDR3 spans 13 amino acids. The CDR3 nucleotides are TGTGCCTGGAGTGTACTAGATCTGGGTGGCTACACCTTC. This sequence encodes CAWSVLDLGGYTF.

CDR3 DNA sequence: TGTGCCAGCAGTATTCGCGGGACTAGCGGGACAAGTGAGCAGTTCTTC. Its protein product is CASSIRGTSGTSEQFF. V usage is TRBV27 and J usage is TRBJ2-1, with 13 bases fitting TRBD2. Germline values: CDR1 MNHEY, CDR2 SMNVEV (reference sequence). The CDR3 runs to 16 residues. V gave up 5 bases and J gave up 9 bases; unmatched junction bases: 10.

The V call is TRBV27, the J call TRBJ1-2, with D tentatively TRBD1 (5 bases). Trimming left V 0 bases short and J 2 bases short, with 7 bases between. Per the germline V gene, CDR1 is MNHEY and CDR2 is SMNVEV (reference sequence). This CDR3 spans 14 amino acids. CDR3 nucleotides: TGTGCCAGCAGTTTATCGCGGGGCAACTATGGCTACACCTTC. Encoded protein: CASSLSRGNYGYTF.

The chain employs TRBV7-2 and TRBJ2-3, with TRBD1 identical over 9 bases. The CDR3 runs 13 residues. The germline CDR1 and CDR2 sequences are SGHTA and FQGNSA. The junction had 5 bases not matched to a gene; V was cut back by 4 bases and J by 9 bases. The CDR3 bases are TGTGCCAGCAGCTCCGCCGGGACAGGGACGCAGTATTTT. Encoded protein: CASSSAGTGTQYF.